The 17 T cell receptor beta chains below were found in one sample sequenced in a study of cytomegalovirus exposure and HLA in healthy donors. The PCR contained 60 Vbeta and 13 Jbeta primers. Using immunoSEQ multiplex PCR, the repertoire was profiled, and TCRdb retains in-frame clones only, with some absent. Recorded here are roughly 57,000 clones; the top ten clones represent 9.5% to 15%. The sample comprised PBMCs. These receptors originate from a man between 18 and 29 years old in good health and CMV-seropositive.

The CDR3 spells CASSQDGGQGAWYGYTF. CDR3 nucleotides: TGCGCCAGCAGCCAAGATGGTGGGCAGGGGGCTTGGTATGGCTACACCTTC. The V gene is TRBV4-1, the J gene TRBJ1-2, with 8 bases lining up with TRBD1. Germline CDR1 and CDR2: MGHRA and YSYEKL. Trimming at V came to 0 bases and at J to 5 bases, leaving 11 bases not matched to a gene. This CDR3 is built from 17 residues.

The rearrangement links TRBV29-1 to TRBJ2-1, with 12 bases that match TRBD2. The germline gives CDR1 SQVTM, CDR2 ANQGSEA. V lost 7 bases to trimming and J lost 3 bases; unmatched junction nucleotides: 4. The CDR3 totals 14 residues. CDR3 bases: TGCAGCGCTCCGACTAGCGGGAGCTACAATGAGCAGTTCTTC. Encoded protein: CSAPTSGSYNEQFF.

The V call is TRBV9, the J call TRBJ2-5; perhaps TRBD1 as D (6 bases). CDR1 is SGDLS and CDR2 is YYNGEE in the germline V gene. The length of the CDR3 is 14 residues. V was trimmed by 0 bases and J by 11 bases, leaving 17 bases between them. The CDR3: CASSVGGPDGEQYF. The CDR3 nucleotides read TGTGCCAGCAGCGTAGGGGGGCCTGACGGAGAGCAGTACTTC.

The chain's CDR3 is CASSPRDRATGELFF. The CDR3 DNA sequence: TGTGCCAGCTCACCGAGGGACAGGGCCACCGGGGAGCTGTTTTTT. The chain is built from TRBV18 and TRBJ2-2, with 9 positions matching TRBD1. This CDR3 is built from 15 residues. The V gene end was trimmed by 3 bases and the J gene end by 4 bases; junction bases not matched to a gene: 3. The germline CDR1 and CDR2 sequences are KGHSH and LQKENI.

V gene TRBV2 combines with J gene TRBJ1-1, with D possibly TRBD1 on 5 matching bases. V was clipped by 8 bases and J by 5 bases, with 12 bases between them. Germline V gene sequence: CDR1 SNHLY, CDR2 FYNNEI. CDR3 size: 12 residues. The CDR3 is CASRGGWTEAFF. CDR3 nucleotides: TGTGCCAGCCGGGGGGGTTGGACTGAAGCTTTCTTT.

V gene TRBV7-6 combines with J gene TRBJ2-1; the D gene is possibly TRBD2 (5 bases). Germline assignment: CDR1 SGHVS and CDR2 FNYEAQ. The V and J ends lost 2 bases and 8 bases respectively, with 22 bases between them. The CDR3 spans 17 residues. CDR3 sequence reads: CASSLRRATLQRDEQFF. In DNA, the CDR3 is TGTGCCAGCAGCTTACGGCGGGCCACGCTCCAGAGGGATGAGCAGTTCTTC.

The gene calls are TRBV11-2 and TRBJ2-7; D perhaps matches TRBD2 (6 bases). Germline V gene data show CDR1 as SGHAT and CDR2 as FQNNGV. This CDR3 is 16 amino acids long. V was pared by 5 bases and J by 2 bases, with 19 bases between. The CDR3: CASSPAGGVSAYEQYF. The CDR3 coding sequence is TGTGCCAGCAGCCCCGCTGGCGGGGTTTCGGCCTACGAGCAGTACTTC.

The gene calls are TRBV9 and TRBJ2-5; 7 bases line up with TRBD2. The germline V gene has CDR1 SGDLS and CDR2 YYNGEE. V lost 3 bases and J lost 5; bases outside the gene matches: 4. CDR3 length equals 13 residues. The CDR3 reads CASSARTRETQYF. The DNA for the CDR3 is TGTGCCAGCAGCGCAAGGACTAGGGAGACCCAGTACTTC.

This chain joins TRBV6-1 and TRBJ1-2, with D possibly being TRBD1 (5 bases). V lost 1 base to trimming and J lost 4 bases, with 13 bases between them. The CDR3 consists of 15 residues. Germline V lookup: CDR1 MNHNS, CDR2 SASEGT. CDR3 nucleotides: TGTGCCAGCAGTGAAGGCGGGACCGCCCTCTATGGCTACACCTTC. It codes for CASSEGGTALYGYTF.

The chain has TRBV5-1 and TRBJ2-1; 9 positions agree with TRBD2. The CDR3 is made up of 15 amino acids. V gave up 5 bases and J gave up 0 bases; unmatched junction bases: 3. Germline CDR1 SGHRS, CDR2 YFSETQ. CDR3 residues: CASRASGASYNEQFF. The CDR3 nucleotides read TGCGCCAGCAGGGCTAGCGGGGCCTCCTACAATGAGCAGTTCTTC.

The chain is built from TRBV5-1 and TRBJ2-1; a possible D gene is TRBD2 (5 bases). Trimming shortened V by 0 bases and J by 8 bases, and 15 bases separated the two germline ends. The germline V gene encodes CDR1 SGHRS and CDR2 YFSETQ. There are 15 residues in the CDR3. CDR3 bases: TGCGCCAGCAGCTTGGTAACCGGGATAACCGATGAGCAGTTCTTC. Its translation is CASSLVTGITDEQFF.

The chain carries TRBV6-5 and TRBJ1-1; D is possibly TRBD1 (5 bases). The length of the CDR3 is 13 residues. Germline CDR1 MNHEY, CDR2 SVGAGI. V was clipped by 5 bases and J by 1 base, with 8 bases between them. Here the CDR3 reads CASSQDRNTEAFF. The DNA of the CDR3 is TGTGCCAGCAGTCAAGACAGGAACACTGAAGCTTTCTTT.

The chain recombines TRBV27 with TRBJ2-3; D unresolved. V gave up 6 bases and J gave up 5 bases, with 6 bases separating them. The CDR3 runs to 11 residues. Per the germline V gene, CDR1 is MNHEY and CDR2 is SMNVEV (reference sequence). This CDR3 is CASSSGDTQYF. The CDR3 DNA follows: TGTGCCAGCAGCTCGGGAGATACGCAGTATTTT.

The rearrangement joins TRBV30 to TRBJ2-5; 8 nucleotides match TRBD2. The CDR3 is 14 residues long. The germline gives CDR1 GTSNPN, CDR2 SVGIG (reference sequence). V gave up 3 bases and J gave up 6 bases; unmatched junction bases: 9. The CDR3 region has the DNA TGTGCCTGGAGCTCGGGACTAGATCCCCAGACCCAGTACTTC. It translates to CAWSSGLDPQTQYF.

The rearrangement uses TRBV7-8 and TRBJ2-5; D might be TRBD1 (6 bases). Deletions cut 3 bases from V and 3 bases from J, with 14 bases between. This CDR3 spans 15 amino acids. Germline values: CDR1 SGHVS, CDR2 FQNEAQ. CDR3 sequence reads: CASSFNTGWEETQYF. The DNA of the CDR3 is TGTGCCAGCAGCTTTAATACAGGGTGGGAAGAGACCCAGTACTTC.

Points on this clone: This same CDR3 is encoded by further DNA sequences in the sample. The chain links TRBV9 to TRBJ2-3; 9 bases match TRBD2. The CDR3 sequence is 17 residues long. CDR1 is SGDLS, CDR2 YYNGEE, per germline. With V trimmed by 5 bases and J by 2 bases, 12 bases remained unmatched. The CDR3 bases are TGTGCCAGCAGATATCTCCCGGGACTAGCCCTCACAGATACGCAGTATTTT. It codes for CASRYLPGLALTDTQYF.

The CDR3 DNA sequence: TGCGCCAGCAGCGCAACCGGGACTAGCGGGAGGTCTGGAGATACGCAGTATTTT. The encoded protein is CASSATGTSGRSGDTQYF. This chain joins TRBV5-1 and TRBJ2-3; the match to TRBD2 covers 15 bases. Germline assignment: CDR1 SGHRS and CDR2 YFSETQ. This CDR3 contains 18 residues. The V segment lost 4 bases and the J segment 5 bases; nucleotides outside the gene matches: 11. Using reference TRBV5-1 and TRBJ2-3 for the parts outside the CDR3, the full variable domain is KAGVTQTPRYLIKTRGQQVTLSCSPISGHRSVSWYQQTPGQGLQFLFEYFSETQRNKGNFPGRFSGRQFSNSRSEMNVSTLELGDSALYLCASSATGTSGRSGDTQYFGPGTRLTVL.